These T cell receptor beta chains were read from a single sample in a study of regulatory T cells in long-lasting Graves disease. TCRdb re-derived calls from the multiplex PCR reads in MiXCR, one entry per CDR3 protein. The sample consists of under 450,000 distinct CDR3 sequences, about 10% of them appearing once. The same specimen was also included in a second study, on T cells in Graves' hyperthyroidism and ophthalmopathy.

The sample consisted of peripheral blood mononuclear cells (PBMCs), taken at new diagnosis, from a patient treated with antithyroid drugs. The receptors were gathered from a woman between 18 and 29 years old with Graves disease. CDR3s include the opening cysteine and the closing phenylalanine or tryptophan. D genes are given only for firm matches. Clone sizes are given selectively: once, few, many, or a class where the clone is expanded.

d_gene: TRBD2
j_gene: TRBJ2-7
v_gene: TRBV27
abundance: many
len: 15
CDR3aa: CASRLAGFSSYEQYF
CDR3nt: TGTGCCAGCAGATTAGCGGGCTTTAGCTCCTACGAGCAGTACTTC

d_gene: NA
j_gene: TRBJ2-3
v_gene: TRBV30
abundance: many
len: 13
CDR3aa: CAWSGRAGDTQYF
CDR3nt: TGTGCCTGGAGCGGCAGGGCGGGAGATACGCAGTATTTT

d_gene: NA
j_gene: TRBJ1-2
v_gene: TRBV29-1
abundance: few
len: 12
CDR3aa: CSVVRSSDGYTF
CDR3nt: TGCAGCGTTGTAAGGAGTTCAGATGGCTACACCTTC

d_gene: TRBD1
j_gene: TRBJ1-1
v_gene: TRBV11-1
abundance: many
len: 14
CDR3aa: CASSLETGGPEAFF
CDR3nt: TGTGCCAGCAGCTTAGAAACAGGGGGACCTGAAGCTTTCTTT

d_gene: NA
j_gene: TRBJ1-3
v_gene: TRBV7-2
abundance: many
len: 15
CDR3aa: CASTKPPGYGNTIYF
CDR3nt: TGTGCCAGCACCAAACCTCCGGGATATGGAAACACCATATATTTT

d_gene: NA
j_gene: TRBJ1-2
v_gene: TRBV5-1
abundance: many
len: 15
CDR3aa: CASSLLGGESYGYTF
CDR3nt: TGCGCCAGCAGCCTCCTTGGCGGTGAGTCGTACGGCTACACCTTC

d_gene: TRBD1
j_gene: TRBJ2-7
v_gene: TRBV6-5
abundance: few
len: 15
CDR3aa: CASSYEGQGRDEQYF
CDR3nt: TGTGCCAGCAGTTACGAAGGACAGGGGCGGGACGAGCAGTACTTC

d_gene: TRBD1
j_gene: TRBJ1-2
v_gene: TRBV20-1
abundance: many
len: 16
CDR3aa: CSALTQREGADYGYTF
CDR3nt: TGCAGTGCGCTCACGCAACGGGAGGGGGCGGACTATGGCTACACCTTC

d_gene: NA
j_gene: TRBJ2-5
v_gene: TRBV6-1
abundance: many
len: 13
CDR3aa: CASSRQPKETQYF
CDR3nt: TGTGCCAGCAGTCGACAGCCCAAAGAGACCCAGTACTTC

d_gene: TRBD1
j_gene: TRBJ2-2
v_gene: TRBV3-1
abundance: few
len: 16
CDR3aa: CASSQSPGGRTGELFF
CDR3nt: TGTGCCAGCAGCCAAAGTCCAGGGGGCCGTACCGGGGAGCTGTTTTTT

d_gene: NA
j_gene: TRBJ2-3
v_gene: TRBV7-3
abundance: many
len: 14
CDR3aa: CASSLFMGTDTQYF
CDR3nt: TGTGCCAGCAGCCTATTTATGGGAACAGATACGCAGTATTTT

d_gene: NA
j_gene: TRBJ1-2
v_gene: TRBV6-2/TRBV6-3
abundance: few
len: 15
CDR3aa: CASSSYRIANYGYTF
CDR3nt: TGTGCCAGCAGTTCTTATAGGATAGCTAACTATGGCTACACCTTC

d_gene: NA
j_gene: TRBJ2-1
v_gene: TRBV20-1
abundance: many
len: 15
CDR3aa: CSARDISASYNEQFF
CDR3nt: TGCAGTGCTAGAGATATTAGCGCCTCCTACAATGAGCAGTTCTTC

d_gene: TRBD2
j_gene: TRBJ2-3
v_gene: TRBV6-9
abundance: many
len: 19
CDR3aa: CASSYGLASGPEGTDTQYF
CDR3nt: TGTGCCAGCAGTTACGGTCTAGCTAGCGGGCCTGAAGGGACAGATACGCAGTATTTT

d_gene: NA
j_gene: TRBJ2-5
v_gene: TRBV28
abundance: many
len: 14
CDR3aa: CATRRWGSGETQYF
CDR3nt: TGTGCCACCCGTAGATGGGGTTCGGGGGAGACCCAGTACTTC

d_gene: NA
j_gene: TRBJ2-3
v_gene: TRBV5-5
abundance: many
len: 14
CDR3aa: CASSTRQGTDTQYF
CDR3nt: TGTGCCAGCAGCACCCGACAGGGCACAGATACGCAGTATTTT

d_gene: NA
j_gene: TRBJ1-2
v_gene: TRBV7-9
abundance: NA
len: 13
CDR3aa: CASSPGFGNGYTF
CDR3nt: TGTGCCAGCAGCCCAGGGTTTGGAAATGGCTACACCTTC

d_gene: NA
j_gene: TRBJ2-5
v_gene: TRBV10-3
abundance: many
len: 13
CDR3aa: CAISESGGETQYF
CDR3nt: TGTGCCATCAGTGAGTCGGGGGGAGAGACCCAGTACTTC

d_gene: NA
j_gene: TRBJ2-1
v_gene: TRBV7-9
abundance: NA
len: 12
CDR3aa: CASSFSYNEQFF
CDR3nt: TGCGCCAGCAGCTTTAGCTACAATGAGCAGTTCTTC

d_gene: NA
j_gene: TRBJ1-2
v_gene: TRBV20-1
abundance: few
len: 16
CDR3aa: CSARDLGDITNYGYTF
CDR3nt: TGCAGTGCTAGAGATCTCGGGGACATCACTAACTATGGCTACACCTTC

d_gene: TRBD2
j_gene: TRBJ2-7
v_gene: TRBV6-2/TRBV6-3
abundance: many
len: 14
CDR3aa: CASSSLLAYREQYF
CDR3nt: TGTGCCAGCAGTTCGTTACTAGCGTACCGCGAGCAGTACTTC

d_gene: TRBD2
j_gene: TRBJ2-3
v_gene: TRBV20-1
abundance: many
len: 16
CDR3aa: CSASPLAGEGTDTQYF
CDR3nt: TGCAGTGCTTCTCCCCTAGCGGGAGAGGGGACAGATACGCAGTATTTT

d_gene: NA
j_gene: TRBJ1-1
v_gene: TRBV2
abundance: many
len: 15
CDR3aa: CASSDAEGMNTEAFF
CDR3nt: TGTGCCAGCAGTGATGCAGAGGGGATGAACACTGAAGCTTTCTTT

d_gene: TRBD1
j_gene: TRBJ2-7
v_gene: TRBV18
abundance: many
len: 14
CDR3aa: CASSPRQGAYEQYF
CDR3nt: TGTGCCAGCTCACCCCGTCAGGGGGCCTACGAGCAGTACTTC

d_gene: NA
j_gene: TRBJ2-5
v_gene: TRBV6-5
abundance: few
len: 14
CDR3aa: CASSYGAGKETQYF
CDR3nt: TGTGCCAGCAGTTATGGGGCCGGGAAAGAGACCCAGTACTTC

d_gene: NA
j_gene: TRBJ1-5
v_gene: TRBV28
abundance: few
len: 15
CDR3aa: CASSSTVYSNQPQHF
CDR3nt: TGTGCCAGCAGTTCGACAGTTTATAGCAATCAGCCCCAGCATTTT

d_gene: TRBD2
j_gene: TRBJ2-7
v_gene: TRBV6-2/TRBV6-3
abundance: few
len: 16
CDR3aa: CASSQWTSGTSYEQYF
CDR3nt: TGTGCCAGCAGCCAATGGACTAGCGGAACTTCCTACGAGCAGTACTTC